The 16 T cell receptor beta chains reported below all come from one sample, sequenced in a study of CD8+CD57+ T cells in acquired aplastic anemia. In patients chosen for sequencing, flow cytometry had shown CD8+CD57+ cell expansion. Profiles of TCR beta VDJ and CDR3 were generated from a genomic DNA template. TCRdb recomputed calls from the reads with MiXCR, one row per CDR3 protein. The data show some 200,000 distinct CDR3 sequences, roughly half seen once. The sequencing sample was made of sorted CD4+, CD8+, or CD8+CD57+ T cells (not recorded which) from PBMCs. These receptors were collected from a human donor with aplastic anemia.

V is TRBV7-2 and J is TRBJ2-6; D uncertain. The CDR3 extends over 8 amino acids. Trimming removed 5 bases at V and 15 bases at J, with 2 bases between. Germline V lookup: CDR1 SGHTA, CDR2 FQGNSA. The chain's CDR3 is CASSPLTF. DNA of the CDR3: TGTGCCAGCAGCCCCCTGACTTTC.

The DNA of the CDR3 is TGTGCCAGTGCTCGGACTAGAACCTACGAGCAGTACTTC. This encodes CASARTRTYEQYF. The chain couples TRBV7-9 to TRBJ2-7; the match to TRBD2 covers 7 bases. The CDR3 covers 13 residues. The V gene end was trimmed by 9 bases and the J gene end by 2 bases; junction bases not matched to a gene: 7. The germline V gene has CDR1 SEHNR and CDR2 FQNEAQ (reference sequence).

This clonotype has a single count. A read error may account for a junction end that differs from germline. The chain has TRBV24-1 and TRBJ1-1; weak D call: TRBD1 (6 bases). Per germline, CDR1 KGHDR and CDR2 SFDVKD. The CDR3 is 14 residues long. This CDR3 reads CATSDGGSRGEALF. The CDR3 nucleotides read TGTGCCACCAGTGATGGGGGATCCAGGGGTGAAGCTCTCTTT.

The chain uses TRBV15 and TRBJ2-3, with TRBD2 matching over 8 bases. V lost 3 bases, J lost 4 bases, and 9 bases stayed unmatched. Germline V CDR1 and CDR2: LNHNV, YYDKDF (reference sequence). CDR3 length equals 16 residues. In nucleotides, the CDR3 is TGTGCCACCAGCAGCTCGGGACTAGGTCTCTCAGATACGCAGTATTTT. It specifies CATSSSGLGLSDTQYF.

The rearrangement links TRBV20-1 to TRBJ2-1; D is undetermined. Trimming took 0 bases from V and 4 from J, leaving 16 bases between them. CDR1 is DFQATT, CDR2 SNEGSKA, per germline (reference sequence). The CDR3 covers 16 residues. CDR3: CSARDSPVVNYNEQFF. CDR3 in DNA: TGCAGTGCTAGAGATTCTCCGGTAGTAAATTACAATGAGCAGTTCTTC.

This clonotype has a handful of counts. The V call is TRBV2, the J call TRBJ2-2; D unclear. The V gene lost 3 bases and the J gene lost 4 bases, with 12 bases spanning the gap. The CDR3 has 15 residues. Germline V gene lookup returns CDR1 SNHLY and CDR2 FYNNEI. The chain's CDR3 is CASSEQDPSTGELFF. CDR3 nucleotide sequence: TGTGCCAGCAGTGAGCAGGACCCGAGCACCGGGGAGCTGTTTTTT.

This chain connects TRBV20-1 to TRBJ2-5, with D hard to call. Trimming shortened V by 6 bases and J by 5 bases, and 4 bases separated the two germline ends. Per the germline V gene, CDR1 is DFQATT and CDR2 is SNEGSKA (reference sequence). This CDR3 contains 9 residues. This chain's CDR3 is CSARETQYF. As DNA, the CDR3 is TGCAGTGCGCGGGAGACCCAGTACTTC.

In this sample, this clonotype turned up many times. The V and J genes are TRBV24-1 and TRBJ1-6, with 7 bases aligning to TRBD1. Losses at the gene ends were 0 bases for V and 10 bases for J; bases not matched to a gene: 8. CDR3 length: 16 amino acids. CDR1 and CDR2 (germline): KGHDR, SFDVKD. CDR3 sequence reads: CATSDLDRDLRSPLHF. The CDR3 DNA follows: TGTGCCACCAGTGATTTGGACAGGGATCTTCGGTCACCCCTCCACTTT.

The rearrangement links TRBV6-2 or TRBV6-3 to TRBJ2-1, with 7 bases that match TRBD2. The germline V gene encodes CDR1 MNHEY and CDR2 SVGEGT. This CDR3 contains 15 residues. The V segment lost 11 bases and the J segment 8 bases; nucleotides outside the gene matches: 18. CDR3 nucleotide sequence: TGTGCCGGCACCAGATCGGGAGGAGGTATCGATGAGCAGTTCTTC. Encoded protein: CAGTRSGGGIDEQFF.

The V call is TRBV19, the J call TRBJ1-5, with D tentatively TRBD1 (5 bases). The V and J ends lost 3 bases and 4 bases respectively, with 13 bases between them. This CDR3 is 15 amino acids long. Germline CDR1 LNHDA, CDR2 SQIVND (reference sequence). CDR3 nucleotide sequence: TGTGCCAGTAGTATTGGAGACAGCTGGAATCAGCCCCAGCATTTT. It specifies CASSIGDSWNQPQHF.

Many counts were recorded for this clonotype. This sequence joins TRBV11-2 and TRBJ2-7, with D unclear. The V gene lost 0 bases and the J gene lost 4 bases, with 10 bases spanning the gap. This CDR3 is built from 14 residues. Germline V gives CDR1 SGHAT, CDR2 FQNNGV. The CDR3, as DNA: TGTGCCAGCAGCTTAGATCTTGACCTATACGAGCAGTACTTC. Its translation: CASSLDLDLYEQYF. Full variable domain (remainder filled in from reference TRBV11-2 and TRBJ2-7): EAGVAQSPRYKIIEKRQSVAFWCNPISGHATLYWYQQILGQGPKLLIQFQNNGVVDDSQLPKDRFSAERLKGVDSTLKIQPAKLEDSAVYLCASSLDLDLYEQYFGPGTRLTVT.

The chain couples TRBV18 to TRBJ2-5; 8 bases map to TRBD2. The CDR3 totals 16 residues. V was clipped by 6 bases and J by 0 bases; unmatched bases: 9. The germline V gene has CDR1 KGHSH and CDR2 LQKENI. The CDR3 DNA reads TGTGCCAGCTCCCAGCCGGGGGGGGCATACCAAGAGACCCAGTACTTC. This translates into CASSQPGGAYQETQYF.

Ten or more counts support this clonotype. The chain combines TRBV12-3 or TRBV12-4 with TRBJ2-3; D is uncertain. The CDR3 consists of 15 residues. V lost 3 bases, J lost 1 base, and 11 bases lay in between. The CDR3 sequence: CASSLDGQGTDTQYF. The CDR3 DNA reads TGTGCCAGCAGTTTGGACGGCCAAGGCACAGATACGCAGTATTTT.

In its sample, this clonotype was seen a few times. The CDR3 spells CASSTNRNTEAFF. CDR3 DNA: TGTGCCAGCAGTACTAACCGGAACACTGAAGCTTTCTTT. The gene calls are TRBV2 and TRBJ1-1; no reliable D call. The CDR3 runs to 13 residues. Looked up from germline, CDR1 is SNHLY and CDR2 is FYNNEI. Trimming stripped 5 bases from V and 1 base from J, with 8 bases between. Full variable domain (outside the CDR3, taken from reference TRBV2 and TRBJ1-1): EPEVTQTPSHQVTQMGQEVILRCVPISNHLYFYWYRQILGQKVEFLVSFYNNEISEKSEIFDDQFSVERPDGSNFTLKIRSTKLEDSAMYFCASSTNRNTEAFFGQGTRLTVV.

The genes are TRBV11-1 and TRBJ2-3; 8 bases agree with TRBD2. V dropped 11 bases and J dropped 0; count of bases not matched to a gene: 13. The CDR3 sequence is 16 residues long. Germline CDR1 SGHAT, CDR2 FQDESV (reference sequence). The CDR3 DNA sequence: TGTGCCGCCAGGTCTAGCGGGCAAAGTAGCACAGATACGCAGTATTTT. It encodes CAARSSGQSSTDTQYF.

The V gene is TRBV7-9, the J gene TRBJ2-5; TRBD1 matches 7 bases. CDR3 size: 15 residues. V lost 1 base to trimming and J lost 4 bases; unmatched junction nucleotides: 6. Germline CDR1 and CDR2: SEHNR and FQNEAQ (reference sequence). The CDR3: CASSLGRGWGETQYF. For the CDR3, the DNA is TGTGCCAGCAGCTTAGGCAGGGGGTGGGGAGAGACCCAGTACTTC.